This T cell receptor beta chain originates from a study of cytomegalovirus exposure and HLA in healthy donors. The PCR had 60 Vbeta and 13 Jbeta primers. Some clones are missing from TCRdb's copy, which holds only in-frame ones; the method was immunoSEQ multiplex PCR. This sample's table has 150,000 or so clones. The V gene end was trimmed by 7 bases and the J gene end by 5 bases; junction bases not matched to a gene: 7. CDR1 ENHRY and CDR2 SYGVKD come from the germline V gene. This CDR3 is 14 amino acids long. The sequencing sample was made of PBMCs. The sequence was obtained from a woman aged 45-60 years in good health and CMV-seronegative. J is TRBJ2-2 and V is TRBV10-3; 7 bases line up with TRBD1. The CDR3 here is CAITGTASTGELFF. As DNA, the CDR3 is TGTGCCATCACCGGGACAGCTTCAACCGGGGAGCTGTTTTTT.